This TCR beta chain came from a study of blood T cell repertoires in COVID-19. Study context: Sources were T cells, B-cell-depleted T cells, or PBMCs; the material itself was cDNA or gDNA.

The V gene's germline CDR1 is MNHEY and CDR2 SVGAGI. The V gene lost 6 bases and the J gene lost 0 bases, with 6 bases spanning the gap. The CDR3 has 13 residues. Per the authors' pipeline: Nucleated cell number was recorded as an estimate derived from reference gene primer amplification. Method: immunoSEQ multiplex PCR; TCRdb's copy keeps in-frame clones and lacks some. The DNA gave D and trimming, while V, J and clone size come from that table. The sample carries more than 110,000 clones, about 86% recorded once. This TCR came from a woman aged 35 to 49 with acute or convalescent COVID-19. The V gene is TRBV6-5, the J gene TRBJ2-1; D not resolved. Material: peripheral blood. The CDR3 region is CASRENSYNEQFF. As DNA, the CDR3 is TGTGCCAGCAGAGAGAACTCCTACAATGAGCAGTTCTTC.